The clone carrying this T cell receptor beta chain was recorded a few times. Antigen unknown. The CDR3 consists of 15 residues. Germline CDR1 and CDR2: DFQATT and SNEGSKA (reference sequence). Quantitative 5'-RACE with molecular barcodes generated TCR beta libraries. TCRdb fed the 5' RACE reads into MiXCR, producing one record per CDR3 protein. The profile covers roughly 450,000 distinct CDR3 sequences, with roughly 26% appearing a single time and roughly 0.9% taken by the ten largest. The data stem from a study of CD8 T cells in ankylosing spondylitis. Study-level findings and limits: Ankylosing spondylitis blood appeared to be characterized by a TCR beta motif of 8 or 9 highly homologous variants.

The chain carries TRBV20-1 and TRBJ2-5; D is uncertain. The source material was blood, either unsorted or a sorted T cell fraction (not recorded which). This TCR was sampled from a male donor with ankylosing spondylitis. The CDR3 is CRPEPPRIGSDSGYF. CDR3 DNA: TGCAGGCCTGAACCCCCAAGGATTGGCAGCGACTCAGGGTACTTC.